This TCR beta chain was recorded in a study of siplizumab effects on memory and regulatory T cells. Turning to this clone: Its antigen is not identified.

Study-level results: The apparent diversity of naive T cells exceeded that of memory cells, and naive T cells seemed to make a major contribution to the alloresponse. Alloreactive sequences traceable to unstimulated CD4+ memory cells declined significantly under siplizumab. Suppressive activity of Tregs proliferating in siplizumab cultures remained unconfirmed.

The CDR3 runs to 14 residues. The V segment lost 4 bases and the J segment 3 bases; nucleotides outside the gene matches: 3. CDR1 is SNHLY and CDR2 is FYNNEI in the germline V gene. The protocol was immunoSEQ multiplex PCR, while the TCRdb copy is restricted to in-frame clones and leaves out a portion. The sample has roughly 70,000 clones, roughly 93% seen once. Source material: CD8+ T cells sorted from blood. The rearrangement links TRBV2 to TRBJ1-5; 7 bases are a match to TRBD1. The clonotype originates from a human donor in good health. The CDR3 protein is CASSGGQNNQPQHF. CDR3 sequence (DNA): TGTGCCAGCAGTGGGGGACAGAACAATCAGCCCCAGCATTTT.